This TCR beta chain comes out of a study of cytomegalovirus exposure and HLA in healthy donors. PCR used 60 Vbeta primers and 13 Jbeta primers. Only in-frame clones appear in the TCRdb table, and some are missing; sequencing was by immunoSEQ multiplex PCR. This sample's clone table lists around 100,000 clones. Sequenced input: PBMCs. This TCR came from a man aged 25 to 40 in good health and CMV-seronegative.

The CDR3 spells CASSSTSGGPNEQFF. The CDR3 DNA sequence: TGTGCCAGCAGTTCGACTAGCGGGGGGCCGAATGAGCAGTTCTTC. The rearrangement uses TRBV2 and TRBJ2-1, with 13 positions matching TRBD2. Germline CDR1 SNHLY, CDR2 FYNNEI. Trimming cost V 5 bases and J 7 bases; bases outside gene matches: 5. This CDR3 spans 15 amino acids.